The T cell receptor (beta chain) under discussion was sequenced for a study of early T cells in non-severe SARS-CoV-2 infection. Study details: Whole-blood bulk RNA, unsorted, was sequenced, and chains were unpaired.

This clonotype came up a few times. Unique molecular identifiers (one per individual cDNA molecule) were attached. TCRdb processed the 5' RACE reads anew with MiXCR; each CDR3 protein has one entry. Among around 67,000 distinct CDR3 sequences, approximately 10% were seen once, and the ten largest hold under 7%. Germline CDR1 and CDR2: SGHRS and YFSETQ. The CDR3 is 15 residues long. V shed 4 bases, J shed 1 base, and the junction held 3 bases outside the gene matches. Sequenced here: whole blood, sampled at baseline. The chain combines TRBV5-1 with TRBJ2-1; 9 bases match TRBD2. The source of this sequence is an adult who was a healthcare worker with PCR-confirmed SARS-CoV-2 infection or an uninfected control (not recorded which). The CDR3 coding sequence is TGCGCCAGCAGCCCGCGGGAGGGGTCCTACAATGAGCAGTTCTTC. Amino acid sequence: CASSPREGSYNEQFF. The full variable domain, in which reference TRBV5-1 and TRBJ2-1 provide the parts outside the CDR3, is KAGVTQTPRYLIKTRGQQVTLSCSPISGHRSVSWYQQTPGQGLQFLFEYFSETQRNKGNFPGRFSGRQFSNSRSEMNVSTLELGDSALYLCASSPREGSYNEQFFGPGTRLTVL.